This T cell receptor (beta chain) was profiled in a study of blood T cell repertoires in COVID-19. Assay: immunoSEQ multiplex PCR; the TCRdb copy retains only in-frame clones and omits some. The repertoire holds 110,000 to 150,000 clones, about 80% seen once, with about 6% in the top ten. The V end lost 3 bases, the J end lost 5 bases, and 12 bases lay between the germline ends. The CDR3 length is 14 residues. Looked up from germline, CDR1 is SGDLS and CDR2 is YYNGEE. Input material: PBMCs or T cells enriched from blood (not recorded which). This chain joins TRBV9 and TRBJ2-1; tentative D call: TRBD1 (5 bases). The TCR comes from a woman aged 50 to 60 who had recovered from COVID-19. The CDR3 DNA sequence: TGTGCCAGCAGCGCGCAGGCAGGGAACAATGAGCAGTTCTTC. This encodes CASSAQAGNNEQFF. Filled out from reference TRBV9 and TRBJ2-1, the complete variable domain reads DSGVTQTPKHLITATGQRVTLRCSPRSGDLSVYWYQQSLDQGLQFLIQYYNGEERAKGNILERFSAQQFPDLHSELNLSSLELGDSALYFCASSAQAGNNEQFFGPGTRLTVL.